This T cell receptor (beta chain) emerged from a study of blood T cell repertoires in COVID-19 (TCRdb year 2020). A note on the overall study: Samples covering the acute and convalescent phases of COVID-19 were provided by collaborators in the United States, Italy and Spain. Subjects who had been exposed to COVID-19, were actively infected with it, or had recovered from it provided the deeply sampled blood TCRbeta repertoires that made up the dataset. The sample metadata nearly always contained a de-identified subject ID, COVID-19 status, age in years and sex. Where available, HLA class I and class II types were obtained from metadata supplied by the sample provider rather than from assay-based typing. The samples were drawn from the first 160 participants of the ongoing ImmuneRACE study and from about 1,200 subjects provided by 6 global collaborators. The repertoires were released in a freely available public database intended as a resource for research on the immune response to SARS-CoV-2. The material from the prospective study consisted of cDNA or gDNA derived from T cells, B-cell-depleted T cells, or PBMCs.

Points on this clone: Its recognized antigen is unknown. There are no base qualities to consult, and no much larger clone falls within one base.

General study outcomes and caveats: How much clinical and demographic metadata was included differed by source and by participant, and the metadata was provided uncurated.

The immunoSEQ Assay, a bias-controlled multiplex PCR, was used to amplify TCRbeta CDR3 regions from genomic DNA. The original methods were these. Nucleated cell counts per sample were estimated from amplification of reference gene primers within the assay. To quantify the absolute abundance of each unique TCRbeta CDR3 rearrangement, sequence reads were collapsed and filtered. For each sample, productive Simpson clonality was calculated by taking the square root of Simpson's diversity index across productive rearrangements. What TCRdb holds here is the immuneACCESS table cut down to in-frame rearrangements. Part of the clones is not present; checked against another copy, under half of the missing clones reflect an unresolved V gene, and the others are unexplained. Clonal size and the V and J genes are those of that table, whereas D and trimming came from the DNA. The sample table records about 480,000 clones; 70% to 90% of these occur just once. The ten top clones hold 6.5% to 9.5% of the sample.

The germline V gene gives CDR1 as MGHRA and CDR2 as YSYEKL. V loses 4 bases at its end and J loses 6 bases; junction bases beyond the gene matches: 11. From the cysteine up to the phenylalanine, the CDR3 has a length of 16 residues. Kept here is only the CDR3 DNA, which spans 48 bases and is read in frame from base 1. Enrolling through a virtual design, the prospective study's participants ranged in age from roughly 18 to 95 years and lived across 24 United States geographic areas. In the prospective study, cohorts were assigned on the basis of participant-reported clinical history obtained from a screening survey and a study questionnaire. Recovered participants in ImmuneRACE Cohort 3 were defined by two consecutive negative NP/OP PCR tests, clearance by a healthcare professional, or resolution of symptoms. In the prospective study, mobile phlebotomists collected whole blood, serum and a nasopharyngeal or oropharyngeal swab from each participant. Participants in the prospective study had the option to provide additional blood draws and questionnaires over a roughly 2-month period. Blood samples from the prospective study were shipped frozen or at room temperature prior to DNA extraction.

The sequenced sample was PBMCs or T cells enriched from blood (not recorded which). The receptor's source is a woman aged 55 to 70 who had recovered from COVID-19. The chain links TRBV4-1 with TRBJ2-1, and 8 junction bases match TRBD2. The nucleotide sequence reads TGCGCCAGCAGCCGCGGGGGGCGTTGGGGTGGCAATGAGCAGTTCTTC. It translates to CASSRGGRWGGNEQFF.